Each of the 28 T cell receptor beta chains below was sequenced from the same sample in a study of blood T cells in healthy people across ages. It was with a sample-barcoded 5' primer and a J-beta primer mix that a second PCR of roughly 6 to 12 cycles was run. MiXCR was run by TCRdb on the 5' RACE reads, yielding one entry per CDR3 protein. This table has under 850,000 distinct CDR3 sequences, around 34% appearing once. The sequenced sample was blood. All receptors come from a man between 18 and 29 years old in good health.

This clonotype was detected only a few times. The chain recombines TRBV14 with TRBJ2-4; weak D call: TRBD1 (6 bases). The CDR3 extends over 14 amino acids. The germline V gene has CDR1 SGHDN and CDR2 FVKESK. V lost 8 bases and J lost 4, with 15 bases in between. The CDR3 DNA sequence: TGTGCCAGCCGCGGGCAGGGGAAGAAAAACATTCAGTACTTC. Encoded protein: CASRGQGKKNIQYF.

This clonotype appeared a few times. V is TRBV6-6 and J is TRBJ1-2, with TRBD1 matching over 7 bases. Germline V lookup: CDR1 MNHNY, CDR2 SVGAGI (reference sequence). The CDR3 spans 14 residues. J was trimmed by 3 bases and V by 2 bases; bases with no gene match: 3. In DNA form, the CDR3 reads TGTGCCAGCAGTTACATTGACAGGGACTATGGCTACACCTTC. Amino acids: CASSYIDRDYGYTF.

The gene calls are TRBV7-9 and TRBJ2-3; the D gene could be TRBD1 or TRBD2 (5 bases each). The V end was cut by 1 base, the J end by 0 bases, with 20 bases between. Per germline, CDR1 SEHNR and CDR2 FQNEAQ (reference sequence). The CDR3 spans 19 residues. CDR3 bases: TGTGCCAGCAGCTTAGAGGGGCTAGCACCGACCTGGAGCACAGATACGCAGTATTTT. Its protein product is CASSLEGLAPTWSTDTQYF.

This clonotype has at least ten counts. This sequence joins TRBV14 and TRBJ2-3; the match to TRBD1 covers 9 bases. This CDR3 has 16 amino acids. V gave up 3 bases and J gave up 3 bases; unmatched junction bases: 7. Germline CDR1 is SGHDN and CDR2 is FVKESK. The DNA of the CDR3 is TGTGCCAGCAGCCACCTCCCGGGACAGGGAACAGATACGCAGTATTTT. Residues: CASSHLPGQGTDTQYF.

This clonotype was observed a few times. The chain couples TRBV7-2 to TRBJ1-2; no firm D call. This CDR3 has 12 residues. Germline CDR1 reads SGHTA; CDR2 reads FQGNSA. V was clipped by 1 base and J by 4 bases, with 4 bases between them. CDR3 bases: TGTGCCAGCAGCTTAGAGTTCTATGGCTACACCTTC. Amino acid sequence: CASSLEFYGYTF.

The V gene is TRBV6-2 or TRBV6-3, the J gene TRBJ2-1, with 10 positions matching TRBD2. V lost 4 bases and J lost 8; bases outside the gene matches: 8. The germline gives CDR1 MNHEY, CDR2 SVGEGT. This CDR3 is built from 15 residues. CDR3 DNA sequence: TGTGCCAGCAGTTTCGGGACTAGCGAGAGGTATGAGCAGTTCTTC. Translation: CASSFGTSERYEQFF.

The sample holds many counts of this clonotype. The gene calls are TRBV7-2 and TRBJ1-2; no clear D. Germline assignment: CDR1 SGHTA and CDR2 FQGNSA. V dropped 1 base and J dropped 4 bases, with 7 bases sitting between them. CDR3 length: 13 residues. The CDR3 loop reads CASSLDGFYGYTF. In nucleotides, the CDR3 is TGTGCCAGCAGCTTAGATGGGTTCTATGGCTACACCTTC.

This chain uses TRBV2 with TRBJ2-6, with D unresolved. V lost 7 bases and J lost 0, with 10 bases in between. The CDR3 is 15 amino acids. Germline-derived CDR1 and CDR2 are SNHLY and FYNNEI. CDR3 nucleotides: TGTGCCAGCAAAATGATCAGCTCTGGGGCCAACGTCCTGACTTTC. This codes for CASKMISSGANVLTF.

A few counts support this clonotype. V is TRBV9 and J is TRBJ1-5; D is unclear. CDR3 length equals 15 residues. The germline V gene has CDR1 SGDLS and CDR2 YYNGEE. V lost 4 bases and J 7 bases, leaving 18 bases between the germline ends. The CDR3: CASSPTDGKKQPQHF. In DNA, the CDR3 is TGTGCCAGCAGCCCTACGGACGGGAAAAAACAGCCCCAGCATTTT.

This chain uses TRBV29-1 with TRBJ2-1; D might be TRBD1 (6 bases). Trimming took off 4 bases at V and 5 bases at J, with 12 bases between the two ends. This CDR3 comprises 13 residues. Germline CDR1 is SQVTM and CDR2 is ANQGSEA. CDR3 DNA: TGCAGCGTTGTCGGGACAAGGCACAATGAGCAGTTCTTC. It is translated as CSVVGTRHNEQFF.

This clonotype has only a few counts. The chain links TRBV20-1 to TRBJ2-3; tentative D call: TRBD2 (5 bases). The CDR3 covers 16 residues. V lost 8 bases and J 4 bases, leaving 25 bases between the germline ends. Germline V CDR1 and CDR2: DFQATT, SNEGSKA (reference sequence). The CDR3 region has the DNA TGCAGTATCGGGCTCTGGGCCAAAGGAGGCCCAGATACGCAGTATTTT. It translates to CSIGLWAKGGPDTQYF.

The count of this clonotype is one. The V and J genes are TRBV5-1 and TRBJ2-5, with 13 bases fitting TRBD2. V lost 7 bases, J lost 5 bases, and 5 bases stayed unmatched. The CDR3 length is 14 residues. In germline, CDR1 is SGHRS, CDR2 YFSETQ. The CDR3 sequence: CASSGLAGAETQYF. The CDR3 nucleotides read TGCGCCAGCTCCGGACTAGCGGGAGCGGAGACCCAGTACTTC.

This clonotype was observed a handful of times. V and J are TRBV12-3 or TRBV12-4 and TRBJ2-1; TRBD1 matches 8 bases. The V segment lost 7 bases and the J segment 8 bases; nucleotides outside the gene matches: 7. The CDR3 is 13 residues long. CDR3 region: CASNQGAGDEQFF. CDR3 DNA: TGTGCCAGCAACCAGGGGGCTGGCGATGAGCAGTTCTTC.

The J gene is TRBJ2-6, the V gene TRBV5-6; tentatively, D is TRBD2 (6 bases). Looked up from germline, CDR1 is SGHDT and CDR2 is YYEEEE. The CDR3 is 15 amino acids. The germline V and J ends were trimmed by 0 bases and 3 bases, with 7 bases remaining between them. In DNA form, the CDR3 reads TGTGCCAGCAGCTTGGGGGGAGGTGGGGCCAACGTCCTGACTTTC. Protein product: CASSLGGGGANVLTF.

In its sample, this clonotype was seen a few times. This chain joins TRBV7-6 and TRBJ1-3; D gene unclear. The CDR3 is 16 amino acids. With 1 base removed from V and 0 bases from J, the gap between germline ends came to 10 bases. Germline V gene data show CDR1 as SGHVS and CDR2 as FNYEAQ. This chain's CDR3 is CASSLVAHFSGNTIYF. The CDR3 nucleotides are TGTGCCAGCAGCTTAGTGGCACATTTCTCTGGAAACACCATATATTTT. The complete variable domain, with remaining parts taken from reference TRBV7-6 and TRBJ1-3, reads GAGVSQSPRYKVTKRGQDVALRCDPISGHVSLYWYRQALGQGPEFLTYFNYEAQQDKSGLPNDRFSAERPEGSISTLTIQRTEQRDSAMYRCASSLVAHFSGNTIYFGEGSWLTVV.

This clonotype was counted only a few times. The chain couples TRBV5-1 to TRBJ2-1; TRBD2 agrees at 10 bases. Germline V gene lookup returns CDR1 SGHRS and CDR2 YFSETQ. CDR3 length: 16 amino acids. V was clipped by 4 bases and J by 0 bases; unmatched bases: 4. Here the CDR3 reads CASSKRTSGSYNEQFF. CDR3 nucleotide sequence: TGCGCCAGCAGCAAAAGGACTAGCGGCTCCTACAATGAGCAGTTCTTC. Variable domain in full (rest from reference TRBV5-1 and TRBJ2-1): KAGVTQTPRYLIKTRGQQVTLSCSPISGHRSVSWYQQTPGQGLQFLFEYFSETQRNKGNFPGRFSGRQFSNSRSEMNVSTLELGDSALYLCASSKRTSGSYNEQFFGPGTRLTVL.

In its sample, this clonotype was seen a few times. This CDR3 reads CASSQELGRRTEAFF. In DNA form, the CDR3 reads TGTGCCAGCAGCCAAGAACTGGGGCGGAGGACTGAAGCTTTCTTT. The gene calls are TRBV4-2 and TRBJ1-1; maybe TRBD1 (5 bases). This CDR3 contains 15 residues. V was cut by 0 bases and J by 5 bases, with 13 bases left in between. The germline V gene encodes CDR1 LGHNA and CDR2 YNFKEQ.

The J gene is TRBJ2-3, the V gene TRBV25-1; the match to TRBD2 covers 11 bases. The CDR3 totals 14 residues. CDR1 MGHDK and CDR2 SYGVNS come from the germline V gene. Trimming cost V 10 bases and J 10 bases; bases outside gene matches: 13. CDR3 residues: CATALAGGEAPQYF. For the CDR3, the DNA is TGTGCCACCGCCCTAGCGGGGGGCGAGGCTCCGCAGTATTTT.

This clonotype has a handful of counts. This chain links TRBV9 with TRBJ2-3; TRBD2 agrees at 12 bases. Germline assignment: CDR1 SGDLS and CDR2 YYNGEE. The CDR3 runs 17 residues. J lost 3 bases, V lost 0 bases, and 5 bases had no gene match. The CDR3 bases are TGTGCCAGCAGCGTAGGAGATCTAGCGGGGGGGACAGATACGCAGTATTTT. Residues: CASSVGDLAGGTDTQYF.

V is TRBV3-1 and J is TRBJ1-2; D uncertain. CDR1 is LGHDT, CDR2 YNNKEL, per germline (reference sequence). This CDR3 has 12 amino acids. V lost 5 bases and J lost 3, with 7 bases in between. The CDR3 spells CASSTGHYGYTF. The CDR3 coding sequence is TGTGCCAGCAGCACCGGGCACTATGGCTACACCTTC.

This clonotype has a single count. A much more abundant neighbour one base away suggests this may be a read error. The chain employs TRBV29-1 and TRBJ2-7; D may correspond to TRBD1 or TRBD2 (5 bases each). The length of the CDR3 is 11 residues. Trimming took off 4 bases at V and 4 bases at J, with 8 bases between the two ends. Looked up from germline, CDR1 is SQVTM and CDR2 is ANQGSEA. Here the CDR3 DNA reads TGCAGCGTTGCCAGGGAGTACGAGCAGTACTTC. This translates into CSVAREYEQYF.

In its sample, this clonotype was seen a few times. The chain employs TRBV12-3 or TRBV12-4 and TRBJ1-3, with D hard to call. The CDR3 spans 13 residues. With 6 bases removed from V and 0 bases from J, the gap between germline ends came to 6 bases. CDR3 sequence reads: CASSRDSGNTIYF. The CDR3 region has the DNA TGTGCCAGCAGCCGCGACTCTGGAAACACCATATATTTT.

This rearrangement joins TRBV4-3 to TRBJ1-2; D is undetermined. Trimming shortened V by 4 bases and J by 3 bases, and 9 bases separated the two germline ends. Germline CDR1 is LGHNA and CDR2 is YSLEER. The CDR3 runs 13 residues. CDR3 DNA: TGCGCCAGCAGCCTGAAAGTTGACTATGGCTACACCTTC. This gives the protein CASSLKVDYGYTF.

There are a few counts of this clonotype. The rearrangement uses TRBV12-3 or TRBV12-4 and TRBJ2-1; D perhaps matches TRBD2 (5 bases). The CDR3 has 11 residues. Between the trimmed V and J ends, which lost 8 bases and 9 bases, there was a span of 11 bases. CDR3 in amino acids: CASGGVVEQFF. The CDR3, as DNA: TGTGCCAGCGGAGGCGTGGTTGAGCAGTTCTTC.

This chain uses TRBV6-2 or TRBV6-3 with TRBJ2-3, with D tentatively TRBD2 (5 bases). With 6 bases removed from V and 2 bases from J, the gap between germline ends came to 9 bases. CDR3 size: 13 residues. Germline values: CDR1 MNHEY, CDR2 SVGEGT. The CDR3 bases are TGTGCCAGCAGGGACTCCTTCACAGATACGCAGTATTTT. Protein product: CASRDSFTDTQYF.

V and J are TRBV21-1 and TRBJ2-4; the DNA was not used to check the table's D call, TRBD1. TRBV21-1 is a documented pseudogene. The CDR3 runs to 16 residues. The CDR3 is CASSKGTGKAKNIQYF. The CDR3 region has the DNA TGTGCCAGCAGCAAAGGGACAGGGAAAGCCAAAAACATTCAGTACTTC.

In this sample, this clonotype turned up many times. Germline is not matched at one junction end, which may reflect a read error. The J gene is TRBJ2-3, the V gene TRBV4-1; D could derive from TRBD1 or TRBD2 (6 bases each). The V gene's germline CDR1 is MGHRA and CDR2 YSYEKL. The CDR3 is 14 residues long. The CDR3 nucleotides are TGCGCCAGCAACCAAGAAAAGGGGGGAGATACGCAGTATTTT. Translating it yields CASNQEKGGDTQYF.

V gene TRBV15 combines with J gene TRBJ2-5, with TRBD2 matching over 7 bases. The CDR3 is made up of 14 amino acids. Germline loops: CDR1 LNHNV, CDR2 YYDKDF (reference sequence). V lost 4 bases to trimming and J lost 11 bases; unmatched junction nucleotides: 13. In nucleotides, the CDR3 is TGTGCCACCAGCAACCGGGACTATACCTTAGGGCAGTACTTC. Its translation: CATSNRDYTLGQYF.